The present T cell receptor (beta chain) was sequenced within a study of blood T cell repertoires in COVID-19. Germline-derived CDR1 and CDR2 are SGHTA and FQGNSA. This CDR3 region has 15 residues. The ends lost 5 bases at V and 0 bases at J; junction bases unmatched: 6. Using immunoSEQ multiplex PCR, the repertoire was profiled, and TCRdb retains in-frame clones only, with some absent. The data show 150,000 to 200,000 clones, about 89% seen once. The sample taken for sequencing was peripheral blood. This receptor was obtained from a man in his 70s with acute or convalescent COVID-19. The chain recombines TRBV7-2 with TRBJ1-2, with 7 bases matching TRBD1. CDR3 bases: TGTGCCAGCAGCACAAGGACAGGCTCTAACTATGGCTACACCTTC. Protein sequence: CASSTRTGSNYGYTF.